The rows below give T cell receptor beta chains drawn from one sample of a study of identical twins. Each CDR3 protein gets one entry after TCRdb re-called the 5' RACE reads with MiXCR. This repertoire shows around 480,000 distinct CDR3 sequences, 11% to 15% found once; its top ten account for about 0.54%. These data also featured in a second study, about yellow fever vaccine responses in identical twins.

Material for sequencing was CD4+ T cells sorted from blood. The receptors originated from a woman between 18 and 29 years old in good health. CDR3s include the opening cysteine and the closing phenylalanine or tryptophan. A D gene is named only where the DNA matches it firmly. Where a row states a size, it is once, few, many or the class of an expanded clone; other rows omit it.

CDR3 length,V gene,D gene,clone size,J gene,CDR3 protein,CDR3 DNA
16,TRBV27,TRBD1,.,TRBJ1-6,CASSLFLDRGNSPLHF,TGTGCCAGCAGTTTATTCTTAGACAGGGGGAATTCACCCCTCCACTTT
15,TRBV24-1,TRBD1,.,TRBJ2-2,CATSDRTGDTGELFF,TGTGCCACCAGTGACCGGACAGGGGACACCGGGGAGCTGTTTTTT
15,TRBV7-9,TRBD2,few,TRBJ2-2,CASSPAGGAGGELFF,TGTGCCAGCAGCCCCGCGGGGGGCGCGGGCGGGGAGCTGTTTTTT
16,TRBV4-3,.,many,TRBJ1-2,CASSQDEWRGIHGYTF,TGCGCCAGCAGCCAAGATGAATGGCGGGGCATACATGGCTACACCTTC
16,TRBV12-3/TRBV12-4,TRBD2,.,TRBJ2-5,CASNGLAGVSAETQYF,TGTGCCAGCAACGGACTAGCGGGGGTATCTGCGGAGACCCAGTACTTC
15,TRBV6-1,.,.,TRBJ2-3,CASSEGSRGTDTQYF,TGTGCCAGCAGTGAAGGTTCCAGGGGCACAGATACGCAGTATTTT
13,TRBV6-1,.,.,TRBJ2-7,CASSPAGKREQYF,TGTGCCAGCAGCCCCGCGGGGAAGCGAGAGCAGTACTTC
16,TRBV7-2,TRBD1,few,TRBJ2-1,CASSLDGTGDYNEQFF,TGTGCCAGCAGCTTAGATGGGACAGGAGATTACAATGAGCAGTTCTTC
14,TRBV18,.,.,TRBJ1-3,CASSLTVTKDTIYF,TGTGCCAGCTCACTGACAGTGACGAAGGACACCATATATTTT
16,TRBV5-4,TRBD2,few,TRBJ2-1,CASSLGVAGGYNEQFF,TGTGCCAGCAGCTTGGGGGTAGCGGGGGGTTACAATGAGCAGTTCTTC
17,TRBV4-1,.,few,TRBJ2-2,CASSQEGGAPNTGELFF,TGCGCCAGCAGCCAAGAAGGGGGGGCGCCGAACACCGGGGAGCTGTTTTTT
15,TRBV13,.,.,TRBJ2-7,CASSPRQTPSYEQYF,TGTGCCAGCAGCCCCCGACAGACGCCCTCCTACGAGCAGTACTTC
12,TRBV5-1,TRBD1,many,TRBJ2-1,CASSNDLQGYFF,TGCGCCAGCAGCAACGACTTACAGGGGTACTTCTTC
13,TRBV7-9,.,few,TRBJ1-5,CASSFESNQPQHF,TGTGCCAGCAGCTTTGAGTCTAATCAGCCCCAGCATTTT
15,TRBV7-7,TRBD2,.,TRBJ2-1,CASSLAGTPLSEQFF,TGTGCTAGCAGCTTAGCGGGTACCCCACTCTCTGAGCAGTTCTTC
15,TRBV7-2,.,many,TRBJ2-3,CASSLAGTSTDTQYF,TGTGCCAGCAGTTTAGCTGGGACTAGCACAGATACGCAGTATTTT
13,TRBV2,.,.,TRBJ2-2,CASRVQGTGELFF,TGTGCCAGCAGAGTACAGGGAACCGGGGAGCTGTTTTTT
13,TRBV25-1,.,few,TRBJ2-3,CASEGWAADTQYF,TGTGCCTCTGAGGGGTGGGCGGCGGATACGCAGTATTTT
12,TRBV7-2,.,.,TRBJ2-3,CASSLEGVTQYF,TGTGCCAGCAGCTTAGAGGGTGTTACGCAGTATTTT
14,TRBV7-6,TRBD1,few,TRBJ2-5,CASSLGQGGKTQYF,TGTGCCAGCAGCCTGGGACAGGGTGGGAAGACCCAGTACTTC
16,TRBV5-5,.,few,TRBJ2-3,CASSFFGQGSTDTQYF,TGTGCCAGCAGCTTTTTTGGTCAGGGGAGCACAGATACGCAGTATTTT
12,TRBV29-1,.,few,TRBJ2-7,CSGGTAAYEQYF,TGCAGCGGAGGGACGGCTGCCTACGAGCAGTACTTC
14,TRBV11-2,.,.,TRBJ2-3,CASSFNRDGDTQYF,TGTGCCAGCAGCTTTAACAGGGATGGAGATACGCAGTATTTT
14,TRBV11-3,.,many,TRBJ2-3,CASSLDGGTDTQYF,TGCGCCAGCAGCTTAGACGGAGGCACAGATACGCAGTATTTT
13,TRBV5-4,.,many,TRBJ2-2,CASSLSDTGELFF,TGTGCCAGCAGCTTGAGCGACACCGGGGAGCTGTTTTTT
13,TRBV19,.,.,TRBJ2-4,CASSIRFGNIQYF,TGTGCCAGTAGTATTCGGTTTGGAAACATTCAGTACTTC
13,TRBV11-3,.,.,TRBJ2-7,CASSKAYAYEQYF,TGTGCCAGCAGTAAGGCCTACGCCTACGAGCAGTACTTC
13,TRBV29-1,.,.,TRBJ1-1,CSGESRGNTEAFF,TGCAGCGGAGAGAGCAGGGGGAACACTGAAGCTTTCTTT
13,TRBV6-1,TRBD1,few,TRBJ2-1,CASSETGDNEQFF,TGTGCCAGCAGTGAAACAGGGGACAATGAGCAGTTCTTC
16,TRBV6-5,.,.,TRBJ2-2,CASSYSKDRKGGELFF,TGTGCCAGCAGTTACTCGAAGGACAGAAAAGGAGGGGAGCTGTTTTTT
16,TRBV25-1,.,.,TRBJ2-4,CASSDSGPGAKNIQYF,TGTGCCAGCAGTGACTCGGGACCGGGCGCCAAAAACATTCAGTACTTC
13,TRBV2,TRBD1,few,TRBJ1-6,CASSEGQPSPLHF,TGTGCCAGCAGTGAGGGACAGCCTTCACCCCTCCACTTT
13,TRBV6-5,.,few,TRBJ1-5,CASSYRVRQPQHF,TGTGCCAGCAGTTACCGGGTTCGTCAGCCCCAGCATTTT